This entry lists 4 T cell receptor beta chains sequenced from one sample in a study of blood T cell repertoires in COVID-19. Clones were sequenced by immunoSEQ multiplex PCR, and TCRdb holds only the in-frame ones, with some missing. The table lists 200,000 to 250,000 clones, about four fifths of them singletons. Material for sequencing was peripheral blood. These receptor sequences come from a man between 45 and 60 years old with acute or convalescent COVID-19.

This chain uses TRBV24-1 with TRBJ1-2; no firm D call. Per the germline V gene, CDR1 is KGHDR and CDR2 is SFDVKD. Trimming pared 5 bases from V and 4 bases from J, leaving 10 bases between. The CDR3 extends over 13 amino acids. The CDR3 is CATSGQDFYGYTF. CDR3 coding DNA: TGTGCCACCAGTGGCCAGGACTTCTATGGCTACACCTTC.

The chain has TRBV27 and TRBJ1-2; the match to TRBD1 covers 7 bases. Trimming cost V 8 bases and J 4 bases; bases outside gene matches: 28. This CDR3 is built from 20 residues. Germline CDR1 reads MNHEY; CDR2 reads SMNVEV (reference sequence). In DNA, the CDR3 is TGTGCCAGCCCGTGGCCGGGGATGGGGGAGGAACAGGGGCGAATCTATGGCTACACCTTC. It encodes CASPWPGMGEEQGRIYGYTF.

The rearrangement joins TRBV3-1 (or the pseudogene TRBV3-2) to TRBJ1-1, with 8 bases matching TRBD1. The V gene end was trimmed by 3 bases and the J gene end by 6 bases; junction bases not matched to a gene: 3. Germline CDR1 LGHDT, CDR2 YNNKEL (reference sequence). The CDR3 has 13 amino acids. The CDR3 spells CASSQTGVPEAFF. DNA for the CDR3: TGTGCCAGCAGCCAGACAGGGGTGCCTGAAGCTTTCTTT.

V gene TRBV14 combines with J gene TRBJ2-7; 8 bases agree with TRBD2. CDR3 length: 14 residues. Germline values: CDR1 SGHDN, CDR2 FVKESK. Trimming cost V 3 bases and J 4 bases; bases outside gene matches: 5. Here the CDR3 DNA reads TGTGCCAGCAGCCACCCGGGGGGGCCTTACGAGCAGTACTTC. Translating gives CASSHPGGPYEQYF.